These T cell receptor beta chains were read from a single sample in a study of T cells in Graves' hyperthyroidism and ophthalmopathy. TCRdb re-called the multiplex PCR reads with MiXCR, one entry per CDR3 protein. The sample contains roughly 550,000 distinct CDR3 sequences, 16% of which appear only once. Input material: blood. These receptors came from a woman under 40 with Graves' ophthalmopathy. The CDR3 runs from the conserved cysteine through the conserved F or W. The order of the fields is clone size, J gene, V gene, D gene, CDR3 DNA, CDR3 protein. The D gene is left open where the match is weak. Clone sizes are given selectively: once, few, many, or a class where the clone is expanded.

few | TRBJ1-2 | TRBV27 | TRBD1 | TGTGCCAGCAGGCGCAAGGGACAGCCGACTAACTATGGCTACACCTTC | CASRRKGQPTNYGYTF
- | TRBJ2-2 | TRBV9 | - | TGTGCCAGCAGCGCCGGGACACCTAACACCGGGGAGCTGTTTTTT | CASSAGTPNTGELFF
many | TRBJ2-5 | TRBV30 | - | TGCTTTGTAAGCGACCGAGCGAGTGGGACCCAGTACTTC | CFVSDRASGTQYF
many | TRBJ1-2 | TRBV27 | TRBD1 | TGTGCCAGCAGTCCCCACAGGGGAGAGAGCGGCTACACCTTC | CASSPHRGESGYTF
- | TRBJ2-1 | TRBV24-1 | - | TGTGCCACCAGTGATCCAGGGAGGCCCAATTACAATGAGCAGTTCTTC | CATSDPGRPNYNEQFF
many | TRBJ2-7 | TRBV20-1 | TRBD2 | TGCAGTGCTAGCCTACTAGCGGGGGTAGGCTACGAGCAGTACTTC | CSASLLAGVGYEQYF
many | TRBJ2-3 | TRBV7-2 | - | TGTGCCAGCAGCTTAGGTCTTAGCCATACGCAGTATTTT | CASSLGLSHTQYF
- | TRBJ2-7 | TRBV10-3 | TRBD1 | TGTGCCACTGCCGGGACAGGGGTCGCGGAGCAGTACTTC | CATAGTGVAEQYF
- | TRBJ2-1 | TRBV12-3/TRBV12-4 | TRBD1 | TGTGCCAGCAGAACCGAGGGGGCGATCTCCTACAATGAGCAGTTCTTC | CASRTEGAISYNEQFF
many | TRBJ2-1 | TRBV7-9 | TRBD1 | TGTGCCAGCAGCTTTGCGGGGACAGGGGGGACTGAGCAGTTCTTC | CASSFAGTGGTEQFF
many | TRBJ2-7 | TRBV4-3 | TRBD2 | TGCGCCAGCAGCCAAGCGGCTAGCGGGAGAGGGTACGAGCAGTACTTC | CASSQAASGRGYEQYF
few | TRBJ1-2 | TRBV28 | - | TGTGCCAGCAGTCTCCCCCCCGAGGTGGATGGCTACACCTTC | CASSLPPEVDGYTF
few | TRBJ1-5 | TRBV15 | - | TGTGCCACCAGCAGAGATCGGACCTTGGATCAGCCCCAGCATTTT | CATSRDRTLDQPQHF
many | TRBJ2-1 | TRBV7-3 | - | TGTGCCATCCAGCTACAGGTTACCTACAATGAGCAGTTCTTC | CAIQLQVTYNEQFF
- | TRBJ1-6 | TRBV27 | - | TGTGCCAGCAGTTTGAGGGGTTTACGTTCACCCCTCCACTTT | CASSLRGLRSPLHF
many | TRBJ2-3 | TRBV2 | - | TGTGCCAGCAGTCGAGGGGGAAATACGCAGTATTTT | CASSRGGNTQYF
- | TRBJ1-3 | TRBV12-3/TRBV12-4 | - | TGTGCCAGCAGGAACGGATACTCTGGAAACACCATATATTTT | CASRNGYSGNTIYF
many | TRBJ2-3 | TRBV4-3 | - | TGCGCCAGCAGCCGGTGGGCTAGCGGCACAGATACGCAGTATTTT | CASSRWASGTDTQYF
- | TRBJ2-5 | TRBV12-3/TRBV12-4 | TRBD2 | TGTGCCAGCGGCACTAGCGCGGCGCATGGGACCCAGTACTTC | CASGTSAAHGTQYF
- | TRBJ2-2 | TRBV7-2 | TRBD1 | TGTGCCAGCAGCCCAGGGGGTGGCACCGGGGAGCTGTTTTTT | CASSPGGGTGELFF
- | TRBJ2-1 | TRBV27 | - | TGTGCCAGCAGTTTCGGGGAGTACAATGAGCAGTTCTTC | CASSFGEYNEQFF
many | TRBJ2-7 | TRBV9 | TRBD2 | TGTGCCAGCAGCGTAGTCGCGGGAGGCACCTACGAGCAGTACTTC | CASSVVAGGTYEQYF
many | TRBJ2-1 | TRBV20-1 | - | TGCAGTGCTGACCGGGGCTCGGGGAATGAGCAGTTCTTC | CSADRGSGNEQFF
many | TRBJ2-5 | TRBV7-2 | TRBD1 | TGTGCCAGCAGAGACAGGGGTTCGACGGAGACCCAGTACTTC | CASRDRGSTETQYF
many | TRBJ2-1 | TRBV5-1 | TRBD1 | TGCGCCAGCAGCTCGACTGGCACAGGGGAATCGAGTGAGCAGTTCTTC | CASSSTGTGESSEQFF
- | TRBJ2-1 | TRBV2 | TRBD2 | TGTGCCAGCAGGGAGACTAGCCTTAATGAGCAGTTCTTC | CASRETSLNEQFF
many | TRBJ2-1 | TRBV20-1 | TRBD2 | TGCAGTGCTAGTTTAGCGGGAGGACTCAATGAGCAGTTCTTC | CSASLAGGLNEQFF
many | TRBJ2-1 | TRBV11-3 | - | TGTGCCAGCAGCCCCCGTTTTAGGGATGAGCAGTTCTTC | CASSPRFRDEQFF
- | TRBJ2-1 | TRBV20-1 | TRBD2 | TGCAGTGCGGGGACTAGCGGAAGGGGTGAGCAGTTCTTC | CSAGTSGRGEQFF
few | TRBJ1-2 | TRBV28 | - | TGTGCCAGCCAAGAAACGGTTAACTATGGCTACACCTTC | CASQETVNYGYTF
few | TRBJ2-7 | TRBV10-3 | TRBD1 | TGTGCCATCATGAGGGACTGGGGGACAGGGGGCGAAGAGCAGTACTTC | CAIMRDWGTGGEEQYF
few | TRBJ2-5 | TRBV24-1 | - | TGTGCCACCTCGGGACCATCGGAGACCCAGTACTTC | CATSGPSETQYF
- | TRBJ2-1 | TRBV27 | TRBD2 | TGTGCCAGCCATCCGGGCGGGACTAGCGGGATTCAGAGCAATGAGCAGTTCTTC | CASHPGGTSGIQSNEQFF
- | TRBJ2-7 | TRBV9 | TRBD2 | TGTGCCAGCAGCGTAGAAAGCGGGACGAGCTCCGAGCAGTACTTC | CASSVESGTSSEQYF
few | TRBJ1-5 | TRBV20-1 | TRBD1 | TGCAGTGCCAGACAGGGCGCGACACAGCCCCAGCATTTT | CSARQGATQPQHF
- | TRBJ2-6 | TRBV11-1 | TRBD1 | TGTGCCAGCAGCTCTTTGGCCGGGACAGGGTTCTCTGGGGCCAACGTCCTGACTTTC | CASSSLAGTGFSGANVLTF
many | TRBJ2-6 | TRBV12-3/TRBV12-4 | TRBD1 | TGTGCCAGCTCATCAGGGGGGGACAGGGCCTACTCTGGGGCCAACGTCCTGACTTTC | CASSSGGDRAYSGANVLTF
- | TRBJ1-4 | TRBV19 | TRBD1 | TGTGCCAGTAGTGCTTCGGGACAGGGGAATGAAAAACTGTTTTTT | CASSASGQGNEKLFF
many | TRBJ2-1 | TRBV11-2 | TRBD1 | TGTGCCAGCAGCTTAGTGACAGGGATCGACAATGAGCAGTTCTTC | CASSLVTGIDNEQFF
- | TRBJ2-3 | TRBV5-1 | TRBD2 | TGCGCCAGCAGTTCGGGACTAGCGAGCCTCACAGATACGCAGTATTTT | CASSSGLASLTDTQYF
many | TRBJ1-2 | TRBV6-2/TRBV6-3 | - | TGTGCCAGCACCCCTGGGGACACCCGTCCACGCTACACCTTC | CASTPGDTRPRYTF
many | TRBJ1-4 | TRBV20-1 | - | TGCAGTGCTAGGTTTCGGGGAACTAATGAAAAACTGTTTTTT | CSARFRGTNEKLFF
many | TRBJ2-5 | TRBV15 | TRBD1 | TGTGCCACCAGCAGAGATCGGGACAGAGAGACCCAGTACTTC | CATSRDRDRETQYF
many | TRBJ2-7 | TRBV7-2 | - | TGTGCCAGCAGCGCCACAGGGTACGAGCAGTACTTC | CASSATGYEQYF